The 18 T cell receptor beta chains in this list originate from one sample, sequenced in a study of cytomegalovirus exposure and HLA in healthy donors. Data came from immunoSEQ multiplex PCR; TCRdb stores just in-frame clones and leaves some out. The sample comprises 150,000 to 200,000 clones, 84% of which are singletons, and about 2.8% rests with the top ten. The sequencing input was PBMCs. Receptor source: a woman in her late teens or twenties in good health and CMV-seropositive.

The chain combines TRBV6-4 with TRBJ2-7, with 14 bases aligning to TRBD2. This CDR3 is built from 16 residues. From germline, CDR1 is MRHNA and CDR2 SNTAGT. V shed 7 bases and J 0 bases; nucleotides not matched to a gene: 5. DNA for the CDR3: TGTGCCAGCACCGGGACTAGCGGGGGCGCCTCCTACGAGCAGTACTTC. This translates into CASTGTSGGASYEQYF.

This clone has ten or more counts. The genes are TRBV5-1 and TRBJ1-6; D remains unclear. CDR1 is SGHRS, CDR2 YFSETQ, per germline. This CDR3 spans 16 amino acids. V gave up 5 bases and J gave up 5 bases, with 17 bases separating them. The CDR3 sequence is CASSMAGSGNNSPLHF. CDR3 DNA: TGCGCCAGCAGTATGGCGGGGTCCGGTAATAATTCACCCCTCCACTTT.

This chain connects TRBV9 to TRBJ2-3, with D possibly being TRBD2 (6 bases). This CDR3 contains 15 residues. Germline V lookup: CDR1 SGDLS, CDR2 YYNGEE. Trimming stripped 0 bases from V and 5 bases from J, with 13 bases between. The CDR3 spells CASSVVAGRGDTQYF. The CDR3 DNA sequence: TGTGCCAGCAGCGTAGTGGCGGGGCGGGGAGATACGCAGTATTTT.

This clone has a single count. For the CDR3, the DNA is TGTGCCAGCGTCCGGGATCTTTTAAGTTCCGGGGAGCTGTTTTTT. It codes for CASVRDLLSSGELFF. This chain links TRBV2 with TRBJ2-2; the D gene is possibly TRBD2 (5 bases). V was cut by 8 bases and J by 6 bases, with 19 bases left in between. The germline V gene has CDR1 SNHLY and CDR2 FYNNEI. CDR3 length: 15 residues.

The V call is TRBV19, the J call TRBJ1-1; maybe TRBD1 (6 bases). The CDR3 loop spans 14 amino acids. V was trimmed by 7 bases and J by 0 bases, leaving 12 bases between them. The germline CDR1 and CDR2 sequences are LNHDA and SQIVND (reference sequence). The CDR3 loop reads CASNYGQLNTEAFF. The DNA for the CDR3 is TGTGCCAGTAACTACGGACAGCTGAACACTGAAGCTTTCTTT.

The rearrangement links TRBV9 to TRBJ2-2, with 9 bases matching TRBD2. The CDR3 extends over 16 amino acids. CDR1 is SGDLS and CDR2 is YYNGEE in the germline V gene. The trim removed 3 bases at V and 7 bases at J, leaving 10 bases unmatched. CDR3 coding DNA: TGTGCCAGCAGCGCATCCGGCGGGGGGGCAGGCGGGGAGCTGTTTTTT. It codes for CASSASGGGAGGELFF.

The chain couples TRBV18 to TRBJ2-1, with TRBD2 as a possible D gene (5 bases). Germline assignment: CDR1 KGHSH and CDR2 LQKENI. The V end was cut by 0 bases, the J end by 7 bases, with 7 bases between. The CDR3 is 13 residues long. The CDR3 region has the DNA TGTGCCAGCTCACCACCCGGCGGGAATGAGCAGTTCTTC. Protein product: CASSPPGGNEQFF.

This clone was seen only once. This rearrangement joins TRBV4-3 to TRBJ2-6; D is perhaps TRBD1 (5 bases). Per germline, CDR1 LGHNA and CDR2 YSLEER. The length of the CDR3 is 18 residues. V shed 1 base and J shed 3 bases, with 16 bases lying between them. The DNA of the CDR3 is TGCGCCAGCAGCCAAGGGAGAAGGGGTTATGATGGGGCCAACGTCCTGACTTTC. Translation: CASSQGRRGYDGANVLTF.

The chain employs TRBV6-5 and TRBJ2-1; D is possibly TRBD2 (6 bases). This CDR3 has 16 residues. V lost 0 bases and J 3 bases, leaving 12 bases between the germline ends. Germline CDR1 reads MNHEY; CDR2 reads SVGAGI. CDR3: CASSYSTGGDYNEQFF. CDR3 in DNA: TGTGCCAGCAGTTACTCGACCGGGGGAGACTACAATGAGCAGTTCTTC.

The rearrangement links TRBV2 to TRBJ1-5, with D unclear. With 6 bases removed from V and 3 bases from J, the gap between germline ends came to 15 bases. The CDR3 has 15 residues. Per germline, CDR1 SNHLY and CDR2 FYNNEI. This chain's CDR3 is CASSLEGRNNQPQHF. In nucleotides, the CDR3 is TGTGCCAGCAGCCTCGAAGGGAGGAACAATCAGCCCCAGCATTTT.

The V call is TRBV11-2, the J call TRBJ2-7; D is possibly TRBD1 (6 bases). The CDR3 loop spans 15 amino acids. Germline-derived CDR1 and CDR2 are SGHAT and FQNNGV. V was clipped by 2 bases and J by 1 base, with 12 bases between them. CDR3 amino acids: CASSLISGQSYEQYF. Written as DNA, the CDR3 is TGTGCCAGCAGCTTAATCTCCGGACAGTCCTACGAGCAGTACTTC.

The table lists this clone with a few counts. The chain couples TRBV9 to TRBJ1-2; D is undetermined. Per the germline V gene, CDR1 is SGDLS and CDR2 is YYNGEE. Deletions cut 3 bases from V and 6 bases from J, with 15 bases between. CDR3 length equals 14 residues. The CDR3 DNA reads as TGTGCCAGCAGCGGTGTTGATTTGAGGGATGGCTACACCTTC. Amino acids: CASSGVDLRDGYTF.

CDR3 amino acids: CASSLVPGGPYEQYF. The CDR3 nucleotides read TGCGCCAGCAGCTTGGTACCAGGGGGCCCCTACGAGCAGTACTTC. The chain joins TRBV5-1 to TRBJ2-7; the match to TRBD1 covers 8 bases. The CDR3 covers 15 residues. CDR1 and CDR2 from the germline V gene are SGHRS and YFSETQ. The V segment lost 0 bases and the J segment 2 bases; nucleotides outside the gene matches: 4.

The chain joins TRBV5-1 to TRBJ1-1; D ambiguous. The CDR3 consists of 14 residues. V was pared by 2 bases and J by 7 bases, with 15 bases between. Germline V gene data show CDR1 as SGHRS and CDR2 as YFSETQ. The chain's CDR3 is CASSFDAGKYEAFF. CDR3 in DNA: TGCGCCAGCAGCTTTGACGCGGGGAAATATGAAGCTTTCTTT.

This clone has a single count. The rearrangement uses TRBV5-6 and TRBJ1-1, with D unresolved. Germline loops: CDR1 SGHDT, CDR2 YYEEEE. V shed 1 base and J shed 3 bases, with 16 bases lying between them. The CDR3 sequence is 16 residues long. The CDR3 DNA is TGTGCCAGCAGCTTGTCGGTTGGTTGGAGGGACACTGAAGCTTTCTTT. Its protein is CASSLSVGWRDTEAFF.

V usage is TRBV19 and J usage is TRBJ1-2; possible D gene TRBD1, 6 bases. Germline V gives CDR1 LNHDA, CDR2 SQIVND (reference sequence). The V end was cut by 6 bases, the J end by 2 bases, with 10 bases between. The CDR3 is 13 amino acids. Here the CDR3 DNA reads TGTGCCAGTAGGGACAGATGGAACTATGGCTACACCTTC. Protein: CASRDRWNYGYTF.

V gene TRBV18 combines with J gene TRBJ1-2; 9 nucleotides agree with TRBD1. The CDR3 loop spans 14 amino acids. V lost 6 bases and J lost 8; bases outside the gene matches: 10. The germline gives CDR1 KGHSH, CDR2 LQKENI. The chain's CDR3 is CASSPSQGAKGYTF. CDR3 nucleotide sequence: TGTGCCAGCTCCCCATCACAGGGGGCGAAGGGCTACACCTTC. Drawing the rest from reference TRBV18 and TRBJ1-2, the complete variable domain is NAGVMQNPRHLVRRRGQEARLRCSPMKGHSHVYWYRQLPEEGLKFMVYLQKENIIDESGMPKERFSAEFPKEGPSILRIQQVVRGDSAAYFCASSPSQGAKGYTFGSGTRLTVV.

This sequence joins TRBV27 and TRBJ2-7, with unresolved D. Germline V lookup: CDR1 MNHEY, CDR2 SMNVEV (reference sequence). The CDR3 is 14 residues long. The ends were cut back, 2 bases at V and 4 bases at J, with 12 bases in the middle. Here the CDR3 reads CASSLGPPAYEQYF. CDR3 nucleotides: TGTGCCAGCAGTTTAGGCCCCCCCGCTTACGAGCAGTACTTC.